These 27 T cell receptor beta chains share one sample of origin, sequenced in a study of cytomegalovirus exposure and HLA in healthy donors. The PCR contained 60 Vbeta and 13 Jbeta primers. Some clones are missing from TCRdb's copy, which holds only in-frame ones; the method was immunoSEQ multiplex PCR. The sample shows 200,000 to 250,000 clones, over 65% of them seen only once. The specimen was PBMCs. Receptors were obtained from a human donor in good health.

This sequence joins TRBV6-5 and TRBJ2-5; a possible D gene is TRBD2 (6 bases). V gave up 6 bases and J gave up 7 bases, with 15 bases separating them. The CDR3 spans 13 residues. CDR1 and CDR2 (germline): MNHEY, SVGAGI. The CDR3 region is CASSGTFGRTQYF. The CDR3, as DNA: TGTGCCAGCAGCGGGACCTTCGGGAGGACCCAGTACTTC.

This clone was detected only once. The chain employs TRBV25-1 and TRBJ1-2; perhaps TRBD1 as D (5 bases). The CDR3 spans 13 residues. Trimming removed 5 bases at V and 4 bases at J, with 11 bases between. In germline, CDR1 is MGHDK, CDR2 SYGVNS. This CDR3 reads CASSRTGGYGYTF. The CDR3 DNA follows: TGTGCCAGCAGTCGGACCGGGGGCTATGGCTACACCTTC.

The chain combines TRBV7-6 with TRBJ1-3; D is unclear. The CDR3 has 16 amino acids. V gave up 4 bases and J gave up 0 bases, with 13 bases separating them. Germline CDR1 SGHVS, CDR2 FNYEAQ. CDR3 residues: CASSSISGPSGNTIYF. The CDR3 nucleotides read TGTGCCAGCAGCTCGATAAGCGGACCCTCTGGAAACACCATATATTTT.

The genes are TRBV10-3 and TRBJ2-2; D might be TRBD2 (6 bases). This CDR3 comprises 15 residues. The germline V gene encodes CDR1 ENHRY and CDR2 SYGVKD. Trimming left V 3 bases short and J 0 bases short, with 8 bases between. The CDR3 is CAISDRTTNTGELFF. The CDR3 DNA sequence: TGTGCCATCAGTGACAGGACTACGAACACCGGGGAGCTGTTTTTT.

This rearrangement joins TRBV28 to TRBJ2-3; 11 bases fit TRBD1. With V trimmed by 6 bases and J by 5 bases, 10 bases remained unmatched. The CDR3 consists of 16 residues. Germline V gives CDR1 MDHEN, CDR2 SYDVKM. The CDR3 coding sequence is TGTGCCAGCAGGTCCCTGGACAGGGGGCGAAGAGATACGCAGTATTTT. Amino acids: CASRSLDRGRRDTQYF.

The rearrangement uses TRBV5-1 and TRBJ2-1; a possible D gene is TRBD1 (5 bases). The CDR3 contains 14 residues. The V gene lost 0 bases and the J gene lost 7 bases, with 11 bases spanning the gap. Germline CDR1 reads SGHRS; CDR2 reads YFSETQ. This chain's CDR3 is CASSLGGRVNEQFF. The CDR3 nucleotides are TGCGCCAGCAGCTTGGGGGGCAGGGTGAATGAGCAGTTCTTC.

The CDR3 sequence: CASSLTRGSPTDTQYF. For the CDR3, the DNA is TGTGCCAGCAGTCTCACCCGCGGGAGTCCCACAGATACGCAGTATTTT. V gene TRBV27 combines with J gene TRBJ2-3; 7 positions agree with TRBD2. The germline gives CDR1 MNHEY, CDR2 SMNVEV (reference sequence). The V gene end was trimmed by 5 bases and the J gene end by 2 bases; junction bases not matched to a gene: 10. The CDR3 covers 16 residues.

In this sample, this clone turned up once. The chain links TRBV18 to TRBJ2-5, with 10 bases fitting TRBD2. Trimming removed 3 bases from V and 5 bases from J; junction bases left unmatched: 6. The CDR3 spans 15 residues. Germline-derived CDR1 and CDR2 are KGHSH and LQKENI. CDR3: CASSPASGSIETQYF. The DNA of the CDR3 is TGTGCCAGCTCACCGGCTAGCGGGAGTATTGAGACCCAGTACTTC.

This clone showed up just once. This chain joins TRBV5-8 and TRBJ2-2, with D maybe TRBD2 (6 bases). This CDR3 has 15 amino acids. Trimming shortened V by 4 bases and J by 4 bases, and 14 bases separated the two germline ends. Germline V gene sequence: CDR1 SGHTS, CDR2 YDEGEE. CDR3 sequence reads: CASSTRDFRTGELFF. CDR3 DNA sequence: TGTGCCAGCAGCACCCGGGACTTCCGCACCGGGGAGCTGTTTTTT.

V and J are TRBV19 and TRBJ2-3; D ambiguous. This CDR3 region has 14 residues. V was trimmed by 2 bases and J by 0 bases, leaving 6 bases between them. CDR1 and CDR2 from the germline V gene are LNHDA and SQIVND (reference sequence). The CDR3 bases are TGTGCCAGTAGTATACTGTCTAGCACAGATACGCAGTATTTT. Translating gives CASSILSSTDTQYF.

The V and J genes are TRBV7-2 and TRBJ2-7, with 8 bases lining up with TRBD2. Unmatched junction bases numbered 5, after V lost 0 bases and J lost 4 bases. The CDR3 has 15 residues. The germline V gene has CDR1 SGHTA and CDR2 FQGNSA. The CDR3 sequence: CASSLASGGRYEQYF. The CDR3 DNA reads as TGTGCCAGCAGCTTAGCATCGGGAGGGCGGTACGAGCAGTACTTC.

CDR3 sequence: CSVPVGPYGYTF. The CDR3 DNA reads as TGCAGCGTTCCTGTGGGCCCTTATGGCTACACCTTC. The V gene is TRBV29-1, the J gene TRBJ1-2; the D is unclear. V was pared by 5 bases and J by 5 bases, with 12 bases between. This CDR3 region has 12 residues. Germline V lookup: CDR1 SQVTM, CDR2 ANQGSEA. Combining the CDR3 with reference TRBV29-1 and TRBJ1-2 gives the whole variable domain SAVISQKPSRDICQRGTSLTIQCQVDSQVTMMFWYRQQPGQSLTLIATANQGSEATYESGFVIDKFPISRPNLTFSTLTVSNMSPEDSSIYLCSVPVGPYGYTFGSGTRLTVV.

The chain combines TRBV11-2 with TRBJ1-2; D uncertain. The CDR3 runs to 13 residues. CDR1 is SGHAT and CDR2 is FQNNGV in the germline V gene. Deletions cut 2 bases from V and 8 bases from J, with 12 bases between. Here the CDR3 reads CASSLTASGGYTF. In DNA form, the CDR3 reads TGTGCCAGCAGCTTAACAGCCTCGGGGGGCTACACCTTC.

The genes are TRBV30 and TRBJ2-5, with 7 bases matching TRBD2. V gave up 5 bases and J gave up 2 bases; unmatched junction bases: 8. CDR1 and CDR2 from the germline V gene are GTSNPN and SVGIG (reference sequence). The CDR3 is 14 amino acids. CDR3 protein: CAWGEGRGQETQYF. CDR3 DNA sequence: TGTGCCTGGGGGGAAGGGAGGGGACAAGAGACCCAGTACTTC.

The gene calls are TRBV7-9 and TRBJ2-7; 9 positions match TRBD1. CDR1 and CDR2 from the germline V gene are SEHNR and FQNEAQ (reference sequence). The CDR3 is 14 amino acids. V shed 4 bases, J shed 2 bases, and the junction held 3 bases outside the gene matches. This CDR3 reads CASSSRQGAYEQYF. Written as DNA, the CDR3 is TGTGCCAGCAGCTCTAGACAGGGGGCCTACGAGCAGTACTTC.

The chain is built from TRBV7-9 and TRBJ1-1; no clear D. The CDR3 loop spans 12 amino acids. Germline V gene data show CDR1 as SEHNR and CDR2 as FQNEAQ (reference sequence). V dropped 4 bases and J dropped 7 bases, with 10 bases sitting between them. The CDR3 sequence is CASSYAEGEAFF. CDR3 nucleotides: TGTGCCAGCAGCTATGCGGAAGGTGAAGCTTTCTTT.

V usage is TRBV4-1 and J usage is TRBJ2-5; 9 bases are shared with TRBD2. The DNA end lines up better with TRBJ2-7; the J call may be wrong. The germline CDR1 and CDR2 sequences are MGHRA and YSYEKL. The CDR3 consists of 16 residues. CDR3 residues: CASSPAGGRAPYEQYF. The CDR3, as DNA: TGCGCCAGCAGCCCCGCGGGCGGGAGGGCCCCGTACGAGCAGTACTTC.

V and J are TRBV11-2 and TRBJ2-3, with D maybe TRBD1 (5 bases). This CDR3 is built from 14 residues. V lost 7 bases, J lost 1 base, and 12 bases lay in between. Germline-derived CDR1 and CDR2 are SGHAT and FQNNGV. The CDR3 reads CASKPQQGTDTQYF. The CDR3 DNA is TGTGCCAGCAAACCACAACAGGGCACAGATACGCAGTATTTT.

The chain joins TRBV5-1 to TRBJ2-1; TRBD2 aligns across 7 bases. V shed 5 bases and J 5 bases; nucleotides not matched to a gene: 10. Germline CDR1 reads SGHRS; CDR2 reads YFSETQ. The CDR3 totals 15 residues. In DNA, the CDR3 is TGCGCCAGCAGAGTTAATCTAGCGGCTAACAATGAGCAGTTCTTC. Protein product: CASRVNLAANNEQFF.

The CDR3 DNA sequence: TGTGCCAGCAGCTTAGATGGACAGGTACACAATGAGCAGTTCTTC. It specifies CASSLDGQVHNEQFF. The rearrangement uses TRBV7-3 and TRBJ2-1; 7 nucleotides match TRBD1. The CDR3 length is 15 residues. Germline V lookup: CDR1 SGHTA, CDR2 FQGTGA. V lost 2 bases, J lost 5 bases, and 6 bases stayed unmatched.

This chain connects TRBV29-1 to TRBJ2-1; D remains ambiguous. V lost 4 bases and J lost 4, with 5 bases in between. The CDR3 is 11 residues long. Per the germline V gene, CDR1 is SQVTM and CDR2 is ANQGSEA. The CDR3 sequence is CSVVPYNEQFF. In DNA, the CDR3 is TGCAGCGTTGTTCCTTACAATGAGCAGTTCTTC.

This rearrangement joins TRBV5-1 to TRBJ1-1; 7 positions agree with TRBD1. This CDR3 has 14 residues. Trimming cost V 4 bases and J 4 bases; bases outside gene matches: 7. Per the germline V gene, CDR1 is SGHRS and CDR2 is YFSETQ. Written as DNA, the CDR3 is TGCGCCAGCAGCCTCCGACAGGGTGGCACTGAAGCTTTCTTT. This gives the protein CASSLRQGGTEAFF.

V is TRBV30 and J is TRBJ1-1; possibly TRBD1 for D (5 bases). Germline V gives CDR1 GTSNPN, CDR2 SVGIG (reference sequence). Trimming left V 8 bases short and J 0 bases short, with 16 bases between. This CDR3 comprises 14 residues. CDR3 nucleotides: TGTGCCCATGACCTGGCAGGGCTGAACACTGAAGCTTTCTTT. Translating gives CAHDLAGLNTEAFF.

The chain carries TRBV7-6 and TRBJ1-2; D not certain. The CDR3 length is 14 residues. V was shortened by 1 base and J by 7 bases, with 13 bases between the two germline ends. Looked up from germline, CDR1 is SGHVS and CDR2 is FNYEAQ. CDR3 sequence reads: CASSLGGARGGYTF. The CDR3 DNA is TGTGCCAGCAGCTTAGGAGGAGCTCGGGGTGGCTACACCTTC.

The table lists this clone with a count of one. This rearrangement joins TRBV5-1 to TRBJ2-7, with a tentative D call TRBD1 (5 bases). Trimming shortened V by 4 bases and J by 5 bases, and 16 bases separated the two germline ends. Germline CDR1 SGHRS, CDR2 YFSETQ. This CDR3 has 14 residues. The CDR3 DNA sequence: TGCGCCAGCAGCCCGGGCAGGGATCGCGACGAGCAGTACTTC. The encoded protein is CASSPGRDRDEQYF.

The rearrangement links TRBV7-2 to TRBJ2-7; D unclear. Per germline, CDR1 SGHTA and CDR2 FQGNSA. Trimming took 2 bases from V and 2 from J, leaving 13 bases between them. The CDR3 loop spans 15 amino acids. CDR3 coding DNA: TGTGCCAGCAGCTTACTCGTAACTGCACCCTACGAGCAGTACTTC. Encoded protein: CASSLLVTAPYEQYF.

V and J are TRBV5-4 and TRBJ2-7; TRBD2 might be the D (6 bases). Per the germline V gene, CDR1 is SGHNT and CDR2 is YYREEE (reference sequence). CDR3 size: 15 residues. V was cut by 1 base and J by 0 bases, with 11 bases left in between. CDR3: CASSLRNGSSYEQYF. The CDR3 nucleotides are TGTGCCAGCAGCTTGAGAAACGGGAGCTCCTACGAGCAGTACTTC.